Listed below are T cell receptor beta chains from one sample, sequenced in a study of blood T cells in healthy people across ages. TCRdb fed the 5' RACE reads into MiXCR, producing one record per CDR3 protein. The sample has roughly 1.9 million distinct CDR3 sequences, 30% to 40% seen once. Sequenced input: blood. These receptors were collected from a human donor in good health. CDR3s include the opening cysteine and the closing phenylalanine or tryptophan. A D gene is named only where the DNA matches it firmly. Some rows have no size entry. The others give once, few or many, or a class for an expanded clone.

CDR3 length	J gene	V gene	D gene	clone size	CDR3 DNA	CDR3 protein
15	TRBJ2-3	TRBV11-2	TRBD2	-	TGTGCCAGCAGCCTAGCGGGGGTCCACACAGATACGCAGTATTTT	CASSLAGVHTDTQYF
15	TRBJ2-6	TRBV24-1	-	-	TGTGCCACCAGTGAGGACTCCTCTGGGGCCAACGTCCTGACTTTC	CATSEDSSGANVLTF
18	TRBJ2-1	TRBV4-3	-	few	TGCGCCAGCAGCCACCGCGGTAGTGTGGGGGGTGCCTACAATGAGCAGTTCTTC	CASSHRGSVGGAYNEQFF
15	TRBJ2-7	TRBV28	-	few	TGTGCCAGCAGTTTTGTAGGGACTTCGCAGTTGGAGCAGTACTTC	CASSFVGTSQLEQYF
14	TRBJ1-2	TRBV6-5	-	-	TGTGCCAGCAGCCATAGAGGGGGGGCTAATGGCTACACCTTC	CASSHRGGANGYTF
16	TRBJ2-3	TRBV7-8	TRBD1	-	TGTGCCAGCAGCTTAGGACAGGGACGATATACAGATACGCAGTATTTT	CASSLGQGRYTDTQYF
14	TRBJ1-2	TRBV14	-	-	TGTGCCAGCAGCCAAGGAGGGTACCACTATGGCTACACCTTC	CASSQGGYHYGYTF
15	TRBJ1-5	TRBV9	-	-	TGTGCCAGCCGATGGAAGTTGAATAGCAATCAGCCCCAGCATTTT	CASRWKLNSNQPQHF
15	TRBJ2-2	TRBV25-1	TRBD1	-	TGTGCCAGCAGGGGCTCCGGACAGGGTCCCGGGGAGCTGTTTTTT	CASRGSGQGPGELFF
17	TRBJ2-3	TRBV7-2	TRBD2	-	TGTGCCAGCAGCTTAGTACCCCCAGCGGGGTACACAGATACGCAGTATTTT	CASSLVPPAGYTDTQYF
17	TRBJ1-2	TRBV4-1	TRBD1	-	TGCGCCAGCAGCCAGACTCCGGGACAGGGTCGGAATCGTGGCTACACCTTC	CASSQTPGQGRNRGYTF
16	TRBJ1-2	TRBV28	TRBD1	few	TGTGCCAGCAGTTTATCACGGCAGGGGGCCCGGGGCGGCTACACCTTC	CASSLSRQGARGGYTF
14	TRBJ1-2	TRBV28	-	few	TGTGCCAGCAGTTTAGTGCCAGGGTGGTCTGGCTACACCTTC	CASSLVPGWSGYTF
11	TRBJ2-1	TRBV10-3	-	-	TGTGCCACCGGAGACCCCTATGAGCAGTTCTTC	CATGDPYEQFF
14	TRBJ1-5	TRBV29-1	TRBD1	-	TGCAGCGTGGCCCCTCAGGGGGCGAATCAGCCCCAGCATTTT	CSVAPQGANQPQHF
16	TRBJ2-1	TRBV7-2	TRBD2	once	TGTGCCAGCAGCTTAGTGGCTAGCGGGGGGAGTGATGAGCAGTTCTTC	CASSLVASGGSDEQFF
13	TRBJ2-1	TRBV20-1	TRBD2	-	TGCAGTACTGCAGGGACTACCCAAAATGAGCAGTTCTTC	CSTAGTTQNEQFF
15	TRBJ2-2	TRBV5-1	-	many	TGCGCCAGCAGCTTGGGCGTATGGGGGTCCGGGGAGCTGTTTTTT	CASSLGVWGSGELFF
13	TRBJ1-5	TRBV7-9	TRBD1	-	TGTGCCAGCAGCGTCTCACAGGGGGGTTCAAAGCATTTT	CASSVSQGGSKHF
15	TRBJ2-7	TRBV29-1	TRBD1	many	TGCAGCGTTGAACTCCGGGACAGGGGGCTTGACGAGCAGTACTTC	CSVELRDRGLDEQYF
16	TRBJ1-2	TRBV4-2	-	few	TGTGCCAGCAGCCAAGATACGGAGGAGTTCAACTATGGCTACACCTTC	CASSQDTEEFNYGYTF
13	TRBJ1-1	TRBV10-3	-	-	TGTGCCATCAGTGGGGACGCAAACACTGAAGCTTTCTTT	CAISGDANTEAFF
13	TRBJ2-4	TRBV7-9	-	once	TGTGCCAGTAGCTTAGATACACAGATAGGGCAGTACTTC	CASSLDTQIGQYF
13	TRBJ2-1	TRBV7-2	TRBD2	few	TGTGCCACTGCGACTAGCGGGGGCTATGAGCAGTTCTTC	CATATSGGYEQFF
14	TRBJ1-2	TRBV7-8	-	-	TGTGCCAGCAGCTTATTTGACAGGAACTATGGCTACACCTTC	CASSLFDRNYGYTF
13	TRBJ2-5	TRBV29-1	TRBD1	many	TGCAGCGTTGAAGGACAGGGGACAGTGACCCAGTACTTC	CSVEGQGTVTQYF
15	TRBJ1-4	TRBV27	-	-	TGTGCCAGCATCAACCAGGACAGCTGGAATGAAAAACTGTTTTTT	CASINQDSWNEKLFF
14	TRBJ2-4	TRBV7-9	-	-	TGTGCCAGCAGCTTAGTTCCTAGCGTGAATGAGCAGTACTTC	CASSLVPSVNEQYF
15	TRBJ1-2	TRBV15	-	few	TGTGCCACCAGCAGAGATGGCACAGGGTACTATGGCTACACCTTC	CATSRDGTGYYGYTF
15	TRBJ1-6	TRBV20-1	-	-	TGCAGTGCTAGAGATAGAGTAGACCCTTATTCACCCCTCCACTTT	CSARDRVDPYSPLHF
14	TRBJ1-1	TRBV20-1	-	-	TGCAGTGCCCACCTGGTACGGGGAAACACTGAAGCTTTCTTT	CSAHLVRGNTEAFF
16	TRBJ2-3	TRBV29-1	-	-	TGCAGCGCTATCCCTGGGGGCGGGGAAGGACCAGATACGCAGTATTTT	CSAIPGGGEGPDTQYF
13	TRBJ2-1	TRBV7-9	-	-	TGTGCCAGCATATCCAAAAGGGACAATGAGCAGTTCTTC	CASISKRDNEQFF
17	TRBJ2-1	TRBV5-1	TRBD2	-	TGCGCCAGCAGCGGGACCCCGGGACTAGCGGGATACAATGAGCAGTTCTTC	CASSGTPGLAGYNEQFF
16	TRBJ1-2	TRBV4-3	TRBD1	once	TGCGCCAGCAGCCAAGGTAGGGGACAGGGAAAGGATGGCTACACCTTC	CASSQGRGQGKDGYTF
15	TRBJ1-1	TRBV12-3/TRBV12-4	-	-	TGTGCCAGCAGTTCCCAATCAACAGGGATAACTGAAGCTTTCTTT	CASSSQSTGITEAFF
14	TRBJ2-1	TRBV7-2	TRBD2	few	TGTGCCAGCAGCGAGGGGACTAGGGACAATGAGCAGTTCTTC	CASSEGTRDNEQFF